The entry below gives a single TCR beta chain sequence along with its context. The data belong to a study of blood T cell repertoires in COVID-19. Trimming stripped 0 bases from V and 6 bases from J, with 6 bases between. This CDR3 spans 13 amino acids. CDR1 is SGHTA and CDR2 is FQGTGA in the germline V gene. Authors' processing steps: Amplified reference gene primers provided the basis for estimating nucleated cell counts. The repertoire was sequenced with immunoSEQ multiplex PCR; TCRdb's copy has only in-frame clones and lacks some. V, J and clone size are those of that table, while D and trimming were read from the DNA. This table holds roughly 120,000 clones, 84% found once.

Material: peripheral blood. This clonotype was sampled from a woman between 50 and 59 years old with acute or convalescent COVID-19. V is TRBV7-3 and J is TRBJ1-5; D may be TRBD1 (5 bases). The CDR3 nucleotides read TGTGCCAGCAGCTTAACGGGGGGTCAGCCCCAGCATTTT. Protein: CASSLTGGQPQHF.